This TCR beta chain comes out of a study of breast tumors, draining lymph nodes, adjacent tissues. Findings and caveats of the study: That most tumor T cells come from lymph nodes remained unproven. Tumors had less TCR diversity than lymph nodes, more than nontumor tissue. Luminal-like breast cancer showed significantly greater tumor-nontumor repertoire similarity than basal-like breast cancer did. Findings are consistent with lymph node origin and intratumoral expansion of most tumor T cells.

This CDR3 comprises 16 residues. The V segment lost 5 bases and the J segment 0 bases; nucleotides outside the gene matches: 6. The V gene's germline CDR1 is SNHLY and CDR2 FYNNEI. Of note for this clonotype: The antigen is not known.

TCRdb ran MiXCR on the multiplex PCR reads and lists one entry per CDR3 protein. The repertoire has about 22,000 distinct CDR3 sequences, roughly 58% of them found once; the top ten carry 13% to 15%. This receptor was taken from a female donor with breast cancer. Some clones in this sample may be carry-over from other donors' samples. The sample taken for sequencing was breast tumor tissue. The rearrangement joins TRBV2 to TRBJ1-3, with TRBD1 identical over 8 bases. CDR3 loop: CASSRAGGLSGNTIYF. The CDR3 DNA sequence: TGTGCCAGCAGTAGAGCAGGGGGCCTCTCTGGAAACACCATATATTTT.